A single T cell receptor (beta chain) is shown here with its context. Only one count was recorded for this clone. The antigen it binds to is not known. The sample holds no much larger clone one base away, and base qualities are not on file. Based on the germline V gene, the CDR1 and CDR2 sequences are SGHRS and YFSETQ. V is cut back by 4 bases and J by 0 bases, with 6 bases in the junction unmatched. The CDR3 has 15 amino acids, counting the end cysteine and phenylalanine. Only the CDR3 DNA is retained, 45 bases long and in frame from the first base. Collaborating institutions collected whole blood in K2EDTA tubes following their own protocols. For TCRbeta analysis, collaborators shipped samples as frozen whole blood, isolated PBMCs, or DNA extracted from either of those sample types. TCRbeta CDR3 regions were amplified from genomic DNA using the immunoSEQ Assay, a bias-controlled multiplex PCR. For the original study's pipeline: The number of nucleated cells in each sample was estimated by amplification of reference gene primers within the assay. To quantify the absolute abundance of each unique TCRbeta CDR3 rearrangement, sequence reads were collapsed and filtered. For each sample, productive Simpson clonality was calculated as the square root of Simpson's diversity index over productive rearrangements. Sourced from immuneACCESS, this table was stored by TCRdb with only in-frame sequences that have V and J called. A share of the clones is absent; for the studies checked, an unresolved V gene accounts for under half, and the remainder has no known explanation. Clone size and the V and J calls come from that table; the DNA yielded D and trimming. The sample includes roughly 360,000 clones, with 81% observed a single time. Clones ranked in the top ten supply around 1% of the sample.

This entry belongs to a study of blood T cell repertoires in COVID-19 (dated by TCRdb to the early 2020s). Notes on the research overall: Samples from collaborators originated in the United States, Italy and Spain and spanned both the acute and convalescent phases of COVID-19. Nearly every sample came with metadata listing a de-identified subject ID, COVID-19 status, age in years and sex. Subjects who had been exposed to COVID-19, were actively infected with it, or had recovered from it provided the deeply sampled blood TCRbeta repertoires that made up the dataset. Where available, HLA class I and class II types were obtained from metadata supplied by the sample provider rather than from assay-based typing. A freely available public database, intended as a resource for researchers studying the immune response to SARS-CoV-2, is where the repertoires were released. Samples were obtained from the ongoing ImmuneRACE study (first 160 participants) and from about 1,300 subjects provided by 6 global collaborators. The prospective study material was composed of cDNA or gDNA derived from T cells, B-cell-depleted T cells, or PBMCs.

What the work shows at the level of the full study, not this receptor alone: Clinical and demographic metadata were provided uncurated, with the amount varying by source and participant.

Sequenced sample: peripheral blood. This TCR was recovered from a human donor with acute or convalescent COVID-19. The donor label of this sample is uncertain. The sequence joins TRBV5-1 to TRBJ1-1, with 7 bases aligning to TRBD1. The DNA sequence is given as TGCGCCAGCAGCAAGGGACAGACCATGAACACTGAAGCTTTCTTT. This gives the protein CASSKGQTMNTEAFF.